A single sample is the source of the 18 T cell receptor beta chains below, sequenced in a study of tissue T cells after allogeneic stem cell transplantation. Here immunoSEQ multiplex PCR was the method, and the copy in TCRdb shows in-frame clones only, minus some. The repertoire has some 2,400 clones, about 62% of them found once; the top ten carry less than 5%. The sequencing input was gut tissue. These receptors were obtained from a female BALB/c mouse in good health. These mice share the MHC haplotype H2-d.

With respect to this clone: Gene names refer to mouse genes. The chain's CDR3 is CAWSLDKFNQDTQYF. The CDR3 DNA, read in part, is TGTGCCTGGAGTCTAGACAAATTTAACCAAGACACCCAGTAC. The genes are TRBV31 and TRBJ2-5; D ambiguous. The read halts 1 residue ahead of the CDR3 end, with the missing end drawn from the germline J gene. The length of the CDR3 is 15 residues. V was trimmed by 0 bases and J by 0 bases, leaving 10 bases between them. Per germline, CDR1 GKSSPN and CDR2 SITVG.

On this clone: Gene names are the mouse ones. The read falls 1 residue short of the CDR3 end, and the missing part is taken from the germline J gene. This chain uses TRBV13-1 with TRBJ2-1, with D hard to call. Between the trimmed V and J ends, which lost 4 bases and 5 bases, there was a span of 4 bases. Germline V gene lookup returns CDR1 NSHNY and CDR2 SYGAGN. The CDR3 sequence is 11 residues long. Here the CDR3 reads CASSSDAEQFF. CDR3 DNA, as far as it was read: TGTGCCAGCAGTTCAGATGCTGAGCAGTTC.

On this clone: Mouse gene names and germline throughout. The sequence runs out 1 residue before the end of the CDR3; the remainder is reconstructed from the germline J gene. V is TRBV20 and J is TRBJ2-7; 11 nucleotides agree with TRBD2. V shed 0 bases, J shed 2 bases, and the junction held 0 bases outside the gene matches. This CDR3 comprises 14 residues. Germline V gives CDR1 GFQATS, CDR2 STVNSAI. The CDR3 bases that were read are TGTGGTGCTAGGGAGGGACTGGGGGCCTATGAACAGTAC. It yields the protein CGAREGLGAYEQY. In full, the CDR3 reads CGAREGLGAYEQYF.

Turning to this clone: Gene and germline names: mouse. The CDR3 end is not reached by the read, which stops 1 residue before it; the germline J gene fills it in. This sequence joins TRBV1 and TRBJ2-7; D possibly uses TRBD1 or TRBD2 (5 bases each). The germline V and J ends were trimmed by 1 base and 7 bases, with 8 bases remaining between them. This CDR3 is built from 12 residues. Germline lookup yields CDR1 NSQYPW and CDR2 LRSPGD (reference sequence). The CDR3 spells CTCSAVGDEQYF. The CDR3 bases that were read are TGCACCTGCAGTGCAGTAGGGGACGAACAGTAC.

About this clone: Gene and germline names: mouse. The read finishes 1 residue shy of the CDR3 end, and the germline J gene is used to complete it. The J gene is TRBJ1-1, the V gene TRBV13-1, with 7 bases lining up with TRBD1. This CDR3 has 15 residues. From germline, CDR1 is NSHNY and CDR2 SYGAGN. The junction had 3 bases not matched to a gene; V was cut back by 1 base and J by 0 bases. CDR3 DNA (partial): TGTGCCAGCAGTGATTCCGGGACAGCAAACACAGAAGTCTTC. Encoded protein: CASSDSGTANTEVF. The full-length CDR3 reads as CASSDSGTANTEVFF.

Comment on this clone: Here the gene names and germline are mouse. The read ends 1 residue shy of where the CDR3 ends; the end is completed using the germline J gene. The chain employs TRBV5 and TRBJ2-7, with no clear D. V was trimmed by 0 bases and J by 1 base, leaving 4 bases between them. The CDR3 extends over 13 amino acids. In germline, CDR1 is LGHNA, CDR2 YNLKQL (reference sequence). CDR3 bases read: TGTGCCAGCAGCCAAGATACATCCTATGAACAGTAC. Its protein is CASSQDTSYEQY. The CDR3 in full is CASSQDTSYEQYF.

This clone was observed a handful of times. The gene names given are mouse names. CDR3 sequence: CSSSLRDRYEQYF. The sequenced CDR3 bases are TGCTCCAGCAGCCTCCGGGACAGGTATGAACAGTAC. The chain recombines TRBV23 with TRBJ2-7; TRBD1 is the table's D call and was not checked against the DNA. Coverage ceases 1 residue before the CDR3 finishes, and the germline J gene fills in the end. The V gene's germline CDR1 is KGHTA and CDR2 FQNQQP. The CDR3 is 13 amino acids.

As for this clone: Genes and germline come from the mouse. The read halts 1 residue ahead of the CDR3 end, with the missing end drawn from the germline J gene. V and J are TRBV20 and TRBJ1-4, with D tentatively TRBD1 (6 bases). Trimming left V 3 bases short and J 2 bases short, with 7 bases between. Germline V gene sequence: CDR1 GFQATS, CDR2 STVNSAI. The CDR3 is 13 amino acids. The CDR3 DNA, read in part, is TGTGGTGCTAGACAGGGATCCAACGAAAGATTATTT. This gives the protein CGARQGSNERLF. The complete CDR3 sequence is CGARQGSNERLFF.

As concerns this clone: Mouse gene names apply. The CDR3 end is not reached by the read, which stops 1 residue before it; the germline J gene fills it in. J is TRBJ2-4 and V is TRBV16; 13 bases map to TRBD2. J gave up 3 bases and V 5 bases, and 8 bases lay outside the gene matches. Germline CDR1 and CDR2: SGHSA and FRNQAP. This CDR3 has 17 amino acids. The DNA read from the CDR3 is TGTGCAAGCAGCCTCCGGGACTGGGGGGGAAGACAAAACACCTTGTAC. Amino acids: CASSLRDWGGRQNTLY. Given in full, the CDR3 is CASSLRDWGGRQNTLYF.

This clone was recorded once. The gene names given are mouse names. The DNA ends 1 residue before the CDR3 does, and the rest of the CDR3 is filled in from the germline J gene. The chain recombines TRBV4 with TRBJ2-1, with 9 positions matching TRBD2. The CDR3 is 15 amino acids. Germline V CDR1 and CDR2: LGHDT, YNNKQL (reference sequence). The ends lost 4 bases at V and 6 bases at J; junction bases unmatched: 7. The CDR3 spells CASSFGGAEGAEQFF. The sequenced CDR3 bases are TGTGCCAGCAGCTTTGGGGGGGCGGAGGGTGCTGAGCAGTTC. The complete variable domain, with remaining parts taken from reference TRBV4 and TRBJ2-1, reads ETAVFQTPNYHVTQVGNEVSFNCKQTLGHDTMYWYKQDSKKLLKIMFSYNNKQLIVNETVPRRFSPQSSDKAHLNLRIKSVEPEDSAVYLCASSFGGAEGAEQFFGPGTRLTVL.

Concerning this clone itself: Any gene name here is a mouse gene name. The read stops 1 residue short of the end of the CDR3; the missing end is completed from the germline J gene. The rearrangement uses TRBV13-2 and TRBJ2-7; 9 bases fit TRBD1. The CDR3 totals 13 residues. J was trimmed by 7 bases and V by 5 bases; bases with no gene match: 7. The germline V gene encodes CDR1 NNHNN and CDR2 SYGAGS (reference sequence). CDR3 sequence: CASGPDRGGEQYF. The CDR3 bases that were read are TGTGCCAGCGGCCCCGACAGGGGGGGAGAACAGTAC.

As concerns this clone: Here the gene names and germline are mouse. From the germline J gene comes the end of the CDR3, since the read stops 1 residue before it. The genes are TRBV31 and TRBJ1-1; D not certain. This CDR3 is 10 amino acids long. Germline CDR1 and CDR2: GKSSPN and SITVG. V lost 0 bases and J 7 bases, leaving 3 bases between the germline ends. The sequenced CDR3 bases are TGTGCCTGGAGTCTAGAAGAAGTCTTC. This codes for CAWSLEEVF. The complete CDR3 protein is CAWSLEEVFF. Supplemented by reference TRBV31 and TRBJ1-1, the full variable domain reads AQTIHQWPVAEIKAVGSPLSLGCTIKGKSSPNLYWYWQATGGTLQQLFYSITVGQVESVVQLNLSASRPKDDQFILSTEKLLLSHSGFYLCAWSLEEVFFGKGTRLTVV.

Comment on this clone: Mouse names are used for the genes. With the read ending 1 residue before the CDR3 end, the germline J gene is used to fill in that end. This chain connects TRBV5 to TRBJ1-1; 7 bases agree with TRBD1. CDR1 is LGHNA, CDR2 YNLKQL, per germline (reference sequence). J lost 3 bases, V lost 2 bases, and 3 bases had no gene match. The CDR3 totals 14 residues. This CDR3 reads CASSQRGLDTEVFF. The sequenced part of the CDR3 DNA is TGTGCCAGCAGCCAAAGGGGGCTCGACACAGAAGTCTTC.

With respect to this clone: Each gene name is a mouse one. The read ends 1 residue early relative to the CDR3; the germline J gene fills the gap. The same CDR3 is also encoded by other DNA sequences in this sample. The genes are TRBV3 and TRBJ2-7; D not resolved. Germline V CDR1 and CDR2: SNHLY, FYNGKV (reference sequence). Trimming removed 1 base from V and 4 bases from J, with 5 bases in between. CDR3 size: 12 residues. CDR3 region: CASSLEGYEQYF. The DNA read from the CDR3 is TGTGCCAGCAGCTTAGAAGGGTATGAACAGTAC.

With respect to this clone: These gene names are mouse names. From the germline J gene comes the end of the CDR3, since the read stops 1 residue before it. The rearrangement links TRBV17 to TRBJ2-1; unclear D gene. The germline V and J ends were trimmed by 3 bases and 1 base, with 4 bases remaining between them. This CDR3 contains 13 residues. Germline assignment: CDR1 MNHDT and CDR2 YYDKIL. The CDR3 spells CASSRDNYAEQFF. The CDR3 DNA, read in part, is TGTGCTAGCAGTAGGGACAACTATGCTGAGCAGTTC.

Regarding this clone: Here the gene names and germline are mouse. The read stops 1 residue short of the end of the CDR3; the missing end is completed from the germline J gene. This rearrangement joins TRBV19 to TRBJ1-4; D may be TRBD1 (5 bases). The V and J ends lost 0 bases and 0 bases respectively, with 9 bases between them. This CDR3 is built from 16 residues. Germline loops: CDR1 FNHDT, CDR2 SITEND (reference sequence). The CDR3 region is CASSIARTFSNERLFF. The CDR3 bases that were read are TGTGCCAGCAGTATAGCTCGGACATTTTCCAACGAAAGATTATTT.

Of note for this clone: Gene names follow the mouse nomenclature. The missing CDR3 end, 1 residue past where the read stops, is filled in from the germline J gene. The chain recombines TRBV13-2 with TRBJ1-4, with 8 bases matching TRBD1. V shed 3 bases and J 3 bases; nucleotides not matched to a gene: 4. The CDR3 consists of 15 residues. CDR1 NNHNN and CDR2 SYGAGS come from the germline V gene (reference sequence). Partial CDR3 DNA: TGTGCCAGCGGTGTCCGGACAGGGACCAACGAAAGATTATTT. As protein: CASGVRTGTNERLF. The CDR3 in full is CASGVRTGTNERLFF.

As concerns this clone: Gene names follow the mouse nomenclature. The sequenced fragment ends 1 residue before the CDR3 boundary, so the rest is inferred from the germline J gene. This sequence joins TRBV5 and TRBJ1-5, with 8 positions matching TRBD1. The length of the CDR3 is 16 residues. V was pared by 1 base and J by 3 bases, with 5 bases of the junction left unmatched. Germline-derived CDR1 and CDR2 are LGHNA and YNLKQL (reference sequence). The DNA read from the CDR3 is TGTGCCAGCAGCCAAGCAGGGGGCGCCGGCAACCAGGCTCCGCTT. Protein sequence: CASSQAGGAGNQAPL. The whole CDR3 protein is CASSQAGGAGNQAPLF.